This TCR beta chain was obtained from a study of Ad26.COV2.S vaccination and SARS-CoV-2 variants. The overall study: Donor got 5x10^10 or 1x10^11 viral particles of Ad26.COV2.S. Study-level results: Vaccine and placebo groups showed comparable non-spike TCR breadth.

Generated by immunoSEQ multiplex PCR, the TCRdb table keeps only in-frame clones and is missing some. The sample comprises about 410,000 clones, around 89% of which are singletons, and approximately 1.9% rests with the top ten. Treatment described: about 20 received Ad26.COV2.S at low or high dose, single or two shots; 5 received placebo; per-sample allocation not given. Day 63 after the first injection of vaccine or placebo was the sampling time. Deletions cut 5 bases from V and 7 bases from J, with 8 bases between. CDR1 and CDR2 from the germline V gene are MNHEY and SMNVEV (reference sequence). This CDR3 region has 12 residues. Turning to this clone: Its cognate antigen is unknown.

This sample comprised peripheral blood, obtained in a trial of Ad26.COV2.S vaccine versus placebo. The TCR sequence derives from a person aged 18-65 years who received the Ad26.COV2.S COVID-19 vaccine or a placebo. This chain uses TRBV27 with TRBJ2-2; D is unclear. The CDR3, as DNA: TGTGCCAGCAGTCGGACGGGCGGGGAGCTGTTTTTT. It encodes CASSRTGGELFF.